This TCR beta chain emerged from a study of T-cell memory formation after mild COVID-19. Study-level information: Each donor largely had its own TCR clusters.

Findings and caveats of the study: Cross-reactive memory seemingly joined, as some responding clones were found in pre-infection memory. CD4+ bias marked clones expanding day 15 to 37, unlike balanced contracting clones. Contracting CD4+ clones lay largely in CM and EM, with CD8+ ones residing in EMRA.

One entry per CDR3 protein results from TCRdb running MiXCR on the 5' RACE reads. The sample has 300,000 to 400,000 distinct CDR3 sequences; roughly an eighth are singletons. Turning to this clonotype: Its matching antigen is unknown.

Trimming took 6 bases from V and 2 from J; bases not matched to a gene: 4. The germline CDR1 and CDR2 sequences are MNHEY and SVGEGT. This CDR3 is built from 14 residues. The sequencing sample was made of PBMCs or a T cell subset sorted from them (not recorded which). The genes are TRBV6-2 or TRBV6-3 and TRBJ2-5; the match to TRBD2 covers 9 bases. The TCR originated in a man younger than 30 who had mild COVID-19 (a few samples of this study predate the infection). Cell type and time point are not known. Here the CDR3 reads CASSAAGGQETQYF. In nucleotides, the CDR3 is TGTGCCAGCAGCGCCGCGGGGGGGCAAGAGACCCAGTACTTC.